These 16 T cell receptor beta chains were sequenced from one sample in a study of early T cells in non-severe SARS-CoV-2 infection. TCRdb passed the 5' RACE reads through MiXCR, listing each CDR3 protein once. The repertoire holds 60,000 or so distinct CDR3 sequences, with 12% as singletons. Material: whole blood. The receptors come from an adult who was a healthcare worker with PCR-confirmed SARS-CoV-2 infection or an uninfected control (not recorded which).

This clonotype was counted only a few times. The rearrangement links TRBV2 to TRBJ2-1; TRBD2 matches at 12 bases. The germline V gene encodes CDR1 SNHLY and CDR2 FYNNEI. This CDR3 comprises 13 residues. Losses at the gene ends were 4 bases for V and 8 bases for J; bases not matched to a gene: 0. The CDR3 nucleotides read TGTGCCAGCAGTGGACTAGCGGGGGATGAGCAGTTCTTC. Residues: CASSGLAGDEQFF.

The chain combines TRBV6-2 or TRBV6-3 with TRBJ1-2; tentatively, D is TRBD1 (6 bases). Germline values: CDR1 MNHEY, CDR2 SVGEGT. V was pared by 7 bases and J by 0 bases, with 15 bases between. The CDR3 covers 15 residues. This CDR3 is CASNPRTDPNYGYTF. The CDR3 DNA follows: TGTGCCAGCAATCCTAGGACAGATCCTAACTATGGCTACACCTTC.

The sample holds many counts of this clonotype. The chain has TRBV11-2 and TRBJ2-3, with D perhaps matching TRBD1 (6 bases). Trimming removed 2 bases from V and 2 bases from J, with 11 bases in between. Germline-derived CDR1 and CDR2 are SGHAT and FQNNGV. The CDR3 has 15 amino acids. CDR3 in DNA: TGTGCCAGCAGCTTATTGGGGGACAACACAGATACGCAGTATTTT. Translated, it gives CASSLLGDNTDTQYF.

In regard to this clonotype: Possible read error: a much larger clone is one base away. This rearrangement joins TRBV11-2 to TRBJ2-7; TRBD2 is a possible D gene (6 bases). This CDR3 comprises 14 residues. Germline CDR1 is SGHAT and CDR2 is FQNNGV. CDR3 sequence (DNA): TGTGTCAGCAGCAAGGGACTTAGCTCCTACGAGCAGTACTTC. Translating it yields CVSSKGLSSYEQYF.

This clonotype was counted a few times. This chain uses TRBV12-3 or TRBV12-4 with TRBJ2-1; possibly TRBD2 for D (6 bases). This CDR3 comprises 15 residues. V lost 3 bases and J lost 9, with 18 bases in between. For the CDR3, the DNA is TGTGCCAGCAGTTTTGGAGGGGCGTCTCACGGTGAGCAGTTCTTC. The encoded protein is CASSFGGASHGEQFF.

The CDR3 here is CASRKDRVKADTQYF. The CDR3 DNA is TGTGCCAGCAGGAAGGACAGGGTTAAGGCAGATACGCAGTATTTT. The rearrangement joins TRBV2 to TRBJ2-3; 8 nucleotides agree with TRBD1. The CDR3 consists of 15 residues. The trim removed 6 bases at V and 4 bases at J, leaving 9 bases unmatched. Germline CDR1 SNHLY, CDR2 FYNNEI. The full variable domain, in which reference TRBV2 and TRBJ2-3 provide the parts outside the CDR3, is EPEVTQTPSHQVTQMGQEVILRCVPISNHLYFYWYRQILGQKVEFLVSFYNNEISEKSEIFDDQFSVERPDGSNFTLKIRSTKLEDSAMYFCASRKDRVKADTQYFGPGTRLTVL.

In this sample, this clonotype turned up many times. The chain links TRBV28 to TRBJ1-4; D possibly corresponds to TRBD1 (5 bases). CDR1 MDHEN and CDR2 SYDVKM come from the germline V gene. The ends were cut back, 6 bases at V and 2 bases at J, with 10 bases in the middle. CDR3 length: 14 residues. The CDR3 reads CASREGATNEKLFF. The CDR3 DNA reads TGTGCCAGCAGGGAAGGGGCGACTAATGAAAAACTGTTTTTT.

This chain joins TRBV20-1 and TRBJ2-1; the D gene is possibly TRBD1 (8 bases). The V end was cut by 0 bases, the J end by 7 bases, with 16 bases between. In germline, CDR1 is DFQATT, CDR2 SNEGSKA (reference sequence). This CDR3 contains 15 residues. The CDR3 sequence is CSARDLDREGNEQFF. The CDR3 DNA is TGCAGTGCTAGAGATCTGGACAGGGAGGGAAATGAGCAGTTCTTC.

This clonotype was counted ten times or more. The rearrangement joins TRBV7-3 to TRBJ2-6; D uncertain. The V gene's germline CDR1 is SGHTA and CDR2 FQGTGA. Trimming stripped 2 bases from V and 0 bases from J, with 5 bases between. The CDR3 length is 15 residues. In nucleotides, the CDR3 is TGTGCCAGCAGCTTAGAAAGCTCTGGGGCCAACGTCCTGACTTTC. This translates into CASSLESSGANVLTF.

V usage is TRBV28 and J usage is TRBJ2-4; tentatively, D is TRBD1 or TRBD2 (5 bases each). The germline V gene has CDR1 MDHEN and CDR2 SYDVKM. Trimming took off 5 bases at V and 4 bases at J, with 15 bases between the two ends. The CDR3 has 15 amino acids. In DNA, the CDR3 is TGTGCCAGCAGTATTACCGGGACGCTAAAAAACATTCAGTACTTC. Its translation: CASSITGTLKNIQYF.

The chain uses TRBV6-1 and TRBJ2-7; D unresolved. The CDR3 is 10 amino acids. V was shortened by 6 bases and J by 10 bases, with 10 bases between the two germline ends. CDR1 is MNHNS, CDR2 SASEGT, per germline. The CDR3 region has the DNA TGTGCCAGCAGAGAATGGATACAGTACTTC. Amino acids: CASREWIQYF.

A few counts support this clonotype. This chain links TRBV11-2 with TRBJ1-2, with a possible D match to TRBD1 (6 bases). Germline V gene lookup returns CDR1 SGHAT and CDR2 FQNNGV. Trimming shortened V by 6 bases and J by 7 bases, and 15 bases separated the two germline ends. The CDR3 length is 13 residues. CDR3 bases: TGTGCCAGCAGTTATACAGGGATAGGTGGCTACACCTTC. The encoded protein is CASSYTGIGGYTF. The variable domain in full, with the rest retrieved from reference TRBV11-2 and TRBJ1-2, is EAGVAQSPRYKIIEKRQSVAFWCNPISGHATLYWYQQILGQGPKLLIQFQNNGVVDDSQLPKDRFSAERLKGVDSTLKIQPAKLEDSAVYLCASSYTGIGGYTFGSGTRLTVV.

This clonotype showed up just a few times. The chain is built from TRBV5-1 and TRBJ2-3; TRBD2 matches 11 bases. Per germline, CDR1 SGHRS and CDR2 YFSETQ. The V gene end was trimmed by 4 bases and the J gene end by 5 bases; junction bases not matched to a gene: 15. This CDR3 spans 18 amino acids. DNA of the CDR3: TGCGCCAGCAGCCCGGTCCTCCTGACTAGCGGGGCGGGAGATACGCAGTATTTT. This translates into CASSPVLLTSGAGDTQYF.

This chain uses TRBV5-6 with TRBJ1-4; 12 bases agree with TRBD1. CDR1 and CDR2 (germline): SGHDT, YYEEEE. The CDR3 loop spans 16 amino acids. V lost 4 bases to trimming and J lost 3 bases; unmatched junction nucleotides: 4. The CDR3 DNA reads TGTGCCAGCAGCACCGGGACAGGGGGCTCTAATGAAAAACTGTTTTTT. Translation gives CASSTGTGGSNEKLFF. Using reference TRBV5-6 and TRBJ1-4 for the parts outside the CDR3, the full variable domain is DAGVTQSPTHLIKTRGQQVTLRCSPKSGHDTVSWYQQALGQGPQFIFQYYEEEERQRGNFPDRFSGHQFPNYSSELNVNALLLGDSALYLCASSTGTGGSNEKLFFGSGTQLSVL.

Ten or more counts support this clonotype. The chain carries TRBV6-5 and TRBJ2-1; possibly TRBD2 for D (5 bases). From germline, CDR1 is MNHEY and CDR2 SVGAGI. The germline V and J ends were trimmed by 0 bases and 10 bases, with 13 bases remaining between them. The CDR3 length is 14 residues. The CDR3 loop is CASSYSSTPGEQFF. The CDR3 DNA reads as TGTGCCAGCAGTTACTCGAGTACCCCGGGGGAGCAGTTCTTC.

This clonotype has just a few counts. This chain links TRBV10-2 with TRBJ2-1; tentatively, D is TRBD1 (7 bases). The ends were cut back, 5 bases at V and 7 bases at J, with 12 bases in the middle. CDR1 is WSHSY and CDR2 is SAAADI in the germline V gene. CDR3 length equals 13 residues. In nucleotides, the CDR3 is TGCGCCAGCAGTACCCAGGGGGGTAATGAGCAGTTCTTC. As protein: CASSTQGGNEQFF.